The 2 T cell receptor beta chains below come from one sample, sequenced in a study of T cell repertoires in cytomegalovirus infection. The antigens for these receptors are not known. One entry per CDR3 protein results from TCRdb running MiXCR on the reads. The data show 360,000 or so distinct CDR3 sequences, about 35% seen once. This sample comprised cultured PBMCs, obtained from culture after CMV antigen stimulation. These receptors all come from a human donor in good health (CMV status not recorded). Some clones in this sample may be carry-over from other donors' samples.

V gene TRBV20-1 combines with J gene TRBJ2-7, with 9 bases aligning to TRBD2. Germline loops: CDR1 DFQATT, CDR2 SNEGSKA (reference sequence). The CDR3 spans 16 residues. J gave up 3 bases and V 0 bases, and 9 bases lay outside the gene matches. DNA for the CDR3: TGCAGTGCTAGAGATCTACTAGCGGGTGTTAACTACGAGCAGTACTTC. Its protein product is CSARDLLAGVNYEQYF.

A few counts support this clonotype. This chain links TRBV28 with TRBJ2-7; TRBD2 matches 13 bases. The ends lost 5 bases at V and 3 bases at J; junction bases unmatched: 13. CDR1 MDHEN and CDR2 SYDVKM come from the germline V gene. This CDR3 contains 18 residues. CDR3 amino acids: CASSTNQLAGGIFYEQYF. CDR3 DNA sequence: TGTGCCAGCAGTACCAATCAACTAGCGGGAGGGATATTCTACGAGCAGTACTTC.